Below are 21 T cell receptor beta chains sequenced from a single sample in a study of T cells expressing NK-cell markers. From its re-call of the 5' RACE reads, TCRdb lists each CDR3 protein once, without DNA. The sample table includes about 30,000 distinct CDR3 sequences. Sequenced: blood T cells: a sorted CD56 or NKG2C T cell subset, CD4+ or CD8+ T cells, or bulk PBMC T cells (not recorded which). These receptors all stem from a woman between 18 and 69 years old in good health.

The chain couples TRBV20-1 to TRBJ2-5; the D call of TRBD1 rests on TCRdb alone, since no DNA is present to check it. Germline V lookup: CDR1 DFQATT, CDR2 SNEGSKA (reference sequence). The CDR3 totals 14 residues. The chain's CDR3 is CSALGQGRRETQYF.

V is TRBV29-1 and J is TRBJ1-5; the D gene TCRdb calls, TRBD1, cannot be checked with no DNA. Germline CDR1 is SQVTM and CDR2 is ANQGSEA. The length of the CDR3 is 14 residues. The CDR3 spells CSATGEGAGQPQHF.

The gene calls are TRBV5-6 and TRBJ2-3; the TCRdb D gene call, TRBD2, has no DNA to confirm it. Germline CDR1 reads SGHDT; CDR2 reads YYEEEE. CDR3 length: 16 residues. CDR3 sequence reads: CASRLGGLGGPDTQYF.

CDR3: CASSEAKQEYQETQYF. The chain has TRBV6-1 and TRBJ2-5; TCRdb's D gene call, TRBD1, goes unchecked for lack of DNA. CDR1 and CDR2 from the germline V gene are MNHNS and SASEGT. The CDR3 contains 16 residues.

V and J are TRBV15 and TRBJ2-3. Germline V gives CDR1 LNHNV, CDR2 YYDKDF (reference sequence). The length of the CDR3 is 15 residues. CDR3: CATSRDQRGTDTQYF.

The chain joins TRBV7-9 to TRBJ2-1; with no DNA, the TCRdb D assignment of TRBD2 cannot be verified. The germline V gene encodes CDR1 SEHNR and CDR2 FQNEAQ (reference sequence). CDR3 length: 15 amino acids. Here the CDR3 reads CASSDGTSGGDEQFF.

The chain links TRBV5-1 to TRBJ2-5; TCRdb selects TRBD1, and the lack of DNA leaves this call unchecked. The CDR3 sequence is 14 residues long. Germline assignment: CDR1 SGHRS and CDR2 YFSETQ. The CDR3 spells CASSLEGAEETQYF.

The rearrangement joins TRBV13 to TRBJ2-5; without DNA, the TCRdb call of TRBD2 cannot be checked. Germline V gives CDR1 PRHDT, CDR2 FYEKMQ (reference sequence). The CDR3 extends over 17 amino acids. The CDR3 here is CASSPSASGRIQETQYF.

CDR3 protein: CASSLLLRGKNNEQFF. This chain joins TRBV12-3 or TRBV12-4 and TRBJ2-1; TCRdb's D call, TRBD2, is unchecked because there is no DNA. This CDR3 is built from 16 residues.

The chain has TRBV5-1 and TRBJ1-1; TCRdb returns TRBD1, unconfirmable since there is no DNA. The CDR3 runs 16 residues. Germline values: CDR1 SGHRS, CDR2 YFSETQ. This CDR3 is CASSLELRGLNTEAFF.

The chain couples TRBV12-3 or TRBV12-4 to TRBJ2-3; absent DNA, TCRdb's TRBD2 call cannot be checked. CDR3 size: 12 residues. CDR3 in amino acids: CASGRERYTQYF.

J is TRBJ2-7 and V is TRBV6-2 or TRBV6-3; no DNA is available, so the TRBD1 call from TCRdb remains unchecked. The CDR3 extends over 15 amino acids. The V gene's germline CDR1 is MNHEY and CDR2 SVGEGT. The CDR3 reads CASIERDAGLYEQYF.

V usage is TRBV20-1 and J usage is TRBJ2-7; without DNA, the TCRdb call of TRBD2 cannot be checked. The CDR3 is 15 residues long. Per the germline V gene, CDR1 is DFQATT and CDR2 is SNEGSKA (reference sequence). The CDR3 sequence is CSARTTGSRIYEQYF.

This sequence joins TRBV9 and TRBJ2-1; the D call from TCRdb, TRBD1, cannot be confirmed without DNA. Germline V gene lookup returns CDR1 SGDLS and CDR2 YYNGEE. The CDR3 is 13 amino acids. The CDR3: CASERPPGFEQFF.

The chain links TRBV20-1 to TRBJ2-5; TCRdb's D call of TRBD2 is untestable without DNA. The CDR3 is 13 amino acids. Germline V gene sequence: CDR1 DFQATT, CDR2 SNEGSKA (reference sequence). CDR3 region: CSAAGGHQETQYF.

The chain uses TRBV29-1 and TRBJ2-7; absent DNA, TCRdb's TRBD1 call cannot be checked. This CDR3 spans 11 amino acids. Looked up from germline, CDR1 is SQVTM and CDR2 is ANQGSEA. The CDR3 is CSVRRGHEQYF.

The chain has TRBV5-1 and TRBJ2-3; the TCRdb D gene call, TRBD2, has no DNA to confirm it. Germline assignment: CDR1 SGHRS and CDR2 YFSETQ. The CDR3 extends over 13 amino acids. The CDR3 sequence: CANEAGSTDTQYF.

This chain connects TRBV11-2 to TRBJ2-5; TCRdb outputs TRBD2, but without DNA this stays unchecked. CDR3 length: 14 residues. Germline V gene data show CDR1 as SGHAT and CDR2 as FQNNGV. This CDR3 is CASSVAGGLETQYF.

This sequence joins TRBV12-3 or TRBV12-4 and TRBJ1-6; TCRdb names TRBD1, which stays unverified in the absence of DNA. The CDR3 is 16 residues long. CDR3 region: CASSLASGGYNSPLHF.

The rearrangement uses TRBV4-1 and TRBJ1-1; TCRdb outputs TRBD1, but without DNA this stays unchecked. The CDR3 spans 18 residues. CDR1 is MGHRA and CDR2 is YSYEKL in the germline V gene. The CDR3 spells CASSVPGQGAPMNTEAFF.

This chain uses TRBV4-1 with TRBJ2-5. This CDR3 is 17 amino acids long. From germline, CDR1 is MGHRA and CDR2 YSYEKL. CDR3: CASSQTPSLPRGETQYF.